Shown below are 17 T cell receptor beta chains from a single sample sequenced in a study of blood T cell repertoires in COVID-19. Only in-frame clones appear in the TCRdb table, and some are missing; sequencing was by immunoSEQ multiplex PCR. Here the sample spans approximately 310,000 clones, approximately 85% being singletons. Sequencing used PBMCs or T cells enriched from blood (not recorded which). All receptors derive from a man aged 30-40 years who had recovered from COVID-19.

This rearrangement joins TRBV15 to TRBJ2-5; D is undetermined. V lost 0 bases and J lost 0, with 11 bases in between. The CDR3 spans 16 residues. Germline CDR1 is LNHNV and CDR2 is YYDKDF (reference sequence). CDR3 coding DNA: TGTGCCACCAGCAGAGATCTCGAGGCGTACCAAGAGACCCAGTACTTC. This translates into CATSRDLEAYQETQYF.

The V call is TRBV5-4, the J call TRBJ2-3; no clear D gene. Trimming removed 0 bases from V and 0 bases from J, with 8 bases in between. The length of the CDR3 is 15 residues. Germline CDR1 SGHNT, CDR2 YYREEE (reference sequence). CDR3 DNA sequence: TGTGCCAGCAGCTTGGAGGTAGCCAGCACAGATACGCAGTATTTT. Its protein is CASSLEVASTDTQYF.

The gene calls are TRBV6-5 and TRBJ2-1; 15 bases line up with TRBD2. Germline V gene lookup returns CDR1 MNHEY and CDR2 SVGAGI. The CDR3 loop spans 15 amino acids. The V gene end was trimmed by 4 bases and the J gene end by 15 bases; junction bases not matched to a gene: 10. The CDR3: CASSSRTSGGAPGFF. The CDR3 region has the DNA TGTGCCAGCAGTTCACGGACTAGCGGGGGGGCACCGGGGTTCTTC.

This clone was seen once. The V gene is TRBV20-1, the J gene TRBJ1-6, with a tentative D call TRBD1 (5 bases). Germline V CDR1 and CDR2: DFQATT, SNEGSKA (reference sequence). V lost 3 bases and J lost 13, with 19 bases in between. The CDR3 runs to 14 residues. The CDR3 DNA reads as TGCAGTGCTAGTCCTGACAGCCCTGTTCTTCCCCTCCACTTT. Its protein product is CSASPDSPVLPLHF.

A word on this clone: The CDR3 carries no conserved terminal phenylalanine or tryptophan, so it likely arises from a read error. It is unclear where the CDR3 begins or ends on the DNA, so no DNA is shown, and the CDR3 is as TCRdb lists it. CDR3 region: CSVLFGDGSIEFY. V and J are TRBV29-1 and TRBJ2-7; TRBD2 is taken as the D call from the table, unchecked against the DNA. The CDR3 is 13 amino acids long, termini counted. Germline V lookup: CDR1 SQVTM, CDR2 ANQGSEA.

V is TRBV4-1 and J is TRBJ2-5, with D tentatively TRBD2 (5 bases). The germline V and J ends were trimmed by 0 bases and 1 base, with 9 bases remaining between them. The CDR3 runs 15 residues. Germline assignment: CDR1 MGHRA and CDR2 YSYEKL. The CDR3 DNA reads TGCGCCAGCAGCCAAGACCCCCGGGGCCAAGAGACCCAGTACTTC. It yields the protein CASSQDPRGQETQYF.

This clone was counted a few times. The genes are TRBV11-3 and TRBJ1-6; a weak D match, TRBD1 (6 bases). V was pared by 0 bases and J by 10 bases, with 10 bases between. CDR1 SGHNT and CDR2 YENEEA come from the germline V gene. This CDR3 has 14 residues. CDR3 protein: CASSLDGRGSPLHF. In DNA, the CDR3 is TGTGCCAGCAGCTTAGATGGCAGGGGATCACCCCTCCACTTT.

As DNA, the CDR3 is TGTGCCAGCAGCCGAGGAGCGACTCCTAGCACAGATACGCAGTATTTT. The encoded protein is CASSRGATPSTDTQYF. The V gene is TRBV9, the J gene TRBJ2-3; D uncertain. Trimming left V 4 bases short and J 0 bases short, with 15 bases between. The germline V gene encodes CDR1 SGDLS and CDR2 YYNGEE. The CDR3 consists of 16 residues.

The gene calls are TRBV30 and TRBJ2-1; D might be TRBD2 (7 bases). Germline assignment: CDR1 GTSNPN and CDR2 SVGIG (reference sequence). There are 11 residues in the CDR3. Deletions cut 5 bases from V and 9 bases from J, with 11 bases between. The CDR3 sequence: CAWGRGGEQFF. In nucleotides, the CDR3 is TGTGCCTGGGGTAGGGGGGGTGAGCAGTTCTTC.

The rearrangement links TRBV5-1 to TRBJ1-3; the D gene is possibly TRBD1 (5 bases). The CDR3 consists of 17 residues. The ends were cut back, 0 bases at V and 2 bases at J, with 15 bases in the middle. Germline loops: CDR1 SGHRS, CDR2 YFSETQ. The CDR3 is CASSLVQPGRTGNTIYF. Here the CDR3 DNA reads TGCGCCAGCAGCTTGGTACAACCAGGGCGAACTGGAAACACCATATATTTT. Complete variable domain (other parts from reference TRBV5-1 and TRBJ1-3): KAGVTQTPRYLIKTRGQQVTLSCSPISGHRSVSWYQQTPGQGLQFLFEYFSETQRNKGNFPGRFSGRQFSNSRSEMNVSTLELGDSALYLCASSLVQPGRTGNTIYFGEGSWLTVV.

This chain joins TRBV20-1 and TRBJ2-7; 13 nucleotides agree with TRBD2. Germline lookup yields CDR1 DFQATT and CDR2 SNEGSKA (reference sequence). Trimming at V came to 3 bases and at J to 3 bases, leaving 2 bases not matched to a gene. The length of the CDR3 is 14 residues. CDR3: CSASGLAGDYEQYF. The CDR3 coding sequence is TGCAGTGCTAGTGGACTAGCGGGGGACTACGAGCAGTACTTC.

DNA for the CDR3: TGCGCCAGCAGCTTGGACAGCCAATCCAATCAGCCCCAGCATTTT. It yields the protein CASSLDSQSNQPQHF. This rearrangement joins TRBV5-1 to TRBJ1-5; D is uncertain. The CDR3 has 15 amino acids. V was cut by 0 bases and J by 3 bases, with 10 bases left in between. Looked up from germline, CDR1 is SGHRS and CDR2 is YFSETQ.

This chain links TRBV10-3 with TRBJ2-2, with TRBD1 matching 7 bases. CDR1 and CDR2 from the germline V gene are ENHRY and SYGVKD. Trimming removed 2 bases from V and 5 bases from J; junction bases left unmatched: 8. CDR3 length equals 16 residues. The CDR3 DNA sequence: TGTGCCATCAGTGAGCATTTGGGCAGGGGGACCGGGGAGCTGTTTTTT. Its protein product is CAISEHLGRGTGELFF.

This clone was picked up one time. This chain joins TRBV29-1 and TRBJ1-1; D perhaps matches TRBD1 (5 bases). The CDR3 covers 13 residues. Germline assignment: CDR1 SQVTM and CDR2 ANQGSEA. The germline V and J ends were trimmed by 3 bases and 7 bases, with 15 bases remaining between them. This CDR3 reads CSVDTAGWGEAFF. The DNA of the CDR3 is TGCAGCGTTGATACGGCAGGGTGGGGTGAAGCTTTCTTT.

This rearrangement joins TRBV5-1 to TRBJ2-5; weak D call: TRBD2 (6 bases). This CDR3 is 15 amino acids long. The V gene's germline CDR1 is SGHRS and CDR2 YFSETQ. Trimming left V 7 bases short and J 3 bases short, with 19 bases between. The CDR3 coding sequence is TGCGCCAGCGGCCGGGGCGGGGATCTTGAAGAGACCCAGTACTTC. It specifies CASGRGGDLEETQYF.

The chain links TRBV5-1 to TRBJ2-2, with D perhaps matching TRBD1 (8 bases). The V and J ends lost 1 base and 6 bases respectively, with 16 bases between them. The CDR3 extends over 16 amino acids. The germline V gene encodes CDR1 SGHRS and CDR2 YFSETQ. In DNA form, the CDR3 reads TGCGCCAGCAGCTTGACGTTCACAGGGGGGGCCGGGGAGCTGTTTTTT. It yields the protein CASSLTFTGGAGELFF.

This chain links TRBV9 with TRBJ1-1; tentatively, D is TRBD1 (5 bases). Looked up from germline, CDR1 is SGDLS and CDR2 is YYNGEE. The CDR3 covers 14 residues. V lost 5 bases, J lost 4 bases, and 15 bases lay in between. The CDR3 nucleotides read TGTGCCAGCAGTACGGGACTCCTGAGCACTGAAGCTTTCTTT. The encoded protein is CASSTGLLSTEAFF.